This is a list of T cell receptor beta chains from one sample in a study of CD8+ T cells in alopecia areata. TCRdb keeps only in-frame clones here, not all; method: immunoSEQ multiplex PCR. Of approximately 190,000 clones in the sample, roughly 60% were seen once. Sequences were derived from CD4+ T cells sorted from blood, sampled at week 24, from a patient treated with tofacitinib. Receptors were obtained from a human donor with alopecia areata. The CDR3 runs from the conserved cysteine through the conserved F or W. A D gene is named only where the DNA matches it firmly. The size of a clone is reported for some rows only, either as once, few or many, or as a class for expanded clones.

few	TRBV4-3	TRBJ2-6	-	TGCGCCAGCAGCCAAGAGCCCTACCGTACTGGGGCCAACGTCCTGACTTTC	CASSQEPYRTGANVLTF
-	TRBV18	TRBJ1-1	-	TGTGCCAGCTCACAGATCGGAGATAACACTGAAGCTTTCTTT	CASSQIGDNTEAFF
-	TRBV30	TRBJ2-1	-	TGTGCCTGGATGAGGTTGGCTGAGCAGTTCTTC	CAWMRLAEQFF
-	TRBV6-5	TRBJ2-5	-	TGTGCCAGCAGGCGCCAAGAGACCCAGTACTTC	CASRRQETQYF
-	TRBV25-1	TRBJ1-1	-	TGTGCCACCCTTGGAGATTACACTGAAGCTTTCTTT	CATLGDYTEAFF
-	TRBV6-6	TRBJ1-1	-	TGTGCCAGCAGCCACCTCCCGGGGGTAGCCCCTGAAGCTTTCTTT	CASSHLPGVAPEAFF
-	TRBV18	TRBJ2-7	-	TGTGCCAGCTCACGGGTAGTCGGGTCGGGGAGCGACGAGCAGTACTTC	CASSRVVGSGSDEQYF
-	TRBV6-6	TRBJ1-2	-	TGTGCCAGCAGTTACAGGAGCTATGGCTACACCTTC	CASSYRSYGYTF
-	TRBV28	TRBJ2-5	TRBD1	TGTGCCATCCTAAGGACAGGCCAAGAGACCCAGTACTTC	CAILRTGQETQYF
-	TRBV7-3	TRBJ1-4	-	TGTGCCAGCAGCTTGACCGCTGCAACTAATGAAAAACTGTTTTTT	CASSLTAATNEKLFF
-	TRBV15	TRBJ1-6	-	TGTGCCACCAGCAGAGATAATTCACCCCTCCACTTT	CATSRDNSPLHF
-	TRBV5-1	TRBJ2-2	-	TGCGCCAGCAAACTTCCGGGACACTTAAACACCGGGGAGCTGTTTTTT	CASKLPGHLNTGELFF
-	TRBV7-2	TRBJ2-2	TRBD2	TGTGCCAGCAGCGGAGCGGGAGGGGACACCGGGGAGCTGTTTTTT	CASSGAGGDTGELFF
-	TRBV7-2	TRBJ2-2	-	TGTGCCAGCAGCTTAGTTACCGGGACGAACACCGGGGAGCTGTTTTTT	CASSLVTGTNTGELFF
-	TRBV5-4	TRBJ2-5	TRBD2	TGTGCCAGCAGCCAAGAAATAGCGGGAGGGATAGGCGAGACCCAGTACTTC	CASSQEIAGGIGETQYF
few	TRBV29-1	TRBJ2-5	TRBD2	TGCAGCGTTGGGACTAGCGGAGGGGAGACCCAGTACTTC	CSVGTSGGETQYF
-	TRBV5-1	TRBJ2-1	-	TGCGCCAGCGGGCAGGGGTTGTACAATGAGCAGTTCTTC	CASGQGLYNEQFF